A selection of T cell receptor beta chains follows, all from one sample in a study of human thymus T cells. The method was immunoSEQ multiplex PCR; TCRdb's version includes in-frame clones alone and lacks a portion of them. This sample has tens of thousands of clones, with around 95% found just once. Sequencing input: thymus tissue. Receptors were obtained from a girl younger than two with a congenital heart defect but otherwise immunologically healthy. Each CDR3 is given with its conserved first and last residue. D genes are given only for firm matches. The size of a clone is reported for some rows only, either as once, few or many, or as a class for expanded clones.

>TRBJ1-1|NA|9|TRBV6-1|NA
TGTGCCAGCAGGGCCCCGGCTTTCTTT
CASRAPAFF
>TRBJ2-7|NA|17|TRBV7-2|NA
TGTGCCAGCAGCTTAACCCCCCACCGAGACAGATCCTACGAGCAGTACTTC
CASSLTPHRDRSYEQYF
>TRBJ2-7|once|14|TRBV5-4|NA
TGTGCCAGCAGCTTGGGAGGGTCCCAAGGGGAGCAGTACTTC
CASSLGGSQGEQYF
>TRBJ2-7|NA|12|TRBV5-6|TRBD2
TGTGCCAGCAATCGCGGGAGAGGCGAGCAGTACTTC
CASNRGRGEQYF
>TRBJ2-1|NA|15|TRBV11-2|NA
TGTGCCAGCAGCTCTAGGCCTCCCTCCTACAATGAGCAGTTCTTC
CASSSRPPSYNEQFF
>TRBJ1-2|NA|17|TRBV19|NA
TGTGCCAGTAAGGGTTTATCGGGGCCTGGGGCCATCTATGGCTACACCTTC
CASKGLSGPGAIYGYTF
>TRBJ2-1|NA|16|TRBV6-6|TRBD2
TGTGCCAGCAGTTACTTGCGGGAGGCTCCTAGGGATGAGCAGTTCTTC
CASSYLREAPRDEQFF
>TRBJ2-1|NA|17|TRBV9|NA
TGTGCCAGCAGCGGGGACAGACGGGACTACCAAAACAATGAGCAGTTCTTC
CASSGDRRDYQNNEQFF
>TRBJ1-1|NA|17|TRBV5-1|TRBD1
TGCGCCAGCAGCAGGGACAGAAGGGGGGTGGATTATACTGAAGCTTTCTTT
CASSRDRRGVDYTEAFF
>TRBJ2-2|NA|12|TRBV4-1|NA
TGCGCCAGCAGCCAGCGGGGCGGGGAGCTGTTTTTT
CASSQRGGELFF
>TRBJ1-1|NA|15|TRBV28|NA
TGTGCCAGCAGTTTATGGGGGGCCGGGGACACTGAAGCTTTCTTT
CASSLWGAGDTEAFF
>TRBJ1-2|NA|13|TRBV2|TRBD1
TGTGCCAGCAGACACCAGGGGGGCTATGGCTACACCTTC
CASRHQGGYGYTF
>TRBJ1-3|NA|18|TRBV4-1|NA
TGCGCCAGCAGCCAAGATGAAGCCCAGCGGGGGGACAGAAACACCATATATTTT
CASSQDEAQRGDRNTIYF
>TRBJ2-2|NA|15|TRBV5-4|TRBD1
TGTGCCAGCAGCTCCGGACAGGGCAACACCGGGGAGCTGTTTTTT
CASSSGQGNTGELFF
>TRBJ2-4|NA|15|TRBV19|NA
TGTGCCACCGCTCTTGGCGGACTTTCTAGGGACATTCAGTACTTC
CATALGGLSRDIQYF
>TRBJ1-2|NA|13|TRBV28|NA
TGTGCCAGCAACTCAGGGGCCCTGGGGGGCTACACCTTC
CASNSGALGGYTF
>TRBJ2-7|NA|14|TRBV11-2|TRBD2
TGTGCCAGCAGCTCCGAGACTAGCGGCTACGAGCAGTACTTC
CASSSETSGYEQYF
>TRBJ2-3|NA|18|TRBV5-4|NA
TGTGCCAGCAGCTCCTACCCCCCTAGATCTCTGAGCCCAGATACGCAGTATTTT
CASSSYPPRSLSPDTQYF
>TRBJ2-7|NA|14|TRBV6-5|NA
TGTGCCAGCAGGCCCAGGGACCCAGCCTACGAGCAGTACTTC
CASRPRDPAYEQYF
>TRBJ2-4|NA|16|TRBV9|TRBD2
TGTGCCAGCACCCCACTAGCGGGAGGGCCGGAAAACATTCAGTACTTC
CASTPLAGGPENIQYF
>TRBJ2-1|NA|19|TRBV12-5|TRBD2
TGTGCTAGTGGTTTGGTTGTGGACCATAGCGGGACACCGTCAGGTGAGCAGTTCTTC
CASGLVVDHSGTPSGEQFF
>TRBJ2-3|NA|20|TRBV5-1|NA
TGCGCCAGCAGCTTGGCCTTAAGCCTGAAGGGGACCCCAGGAGCAGATACGCAGTATTTT
CASSLALSLKGTPGADTQYF
>TRBJ2-1|NA|12|TRBV9|NA
TGTGCCAGCAGCGCTCACCAGAATGAGCAGTTCTTC
CASSAHQNEQFF
>TRBJ2-3|NA|18|TRBV15|TRBD1
TGTGCCACCAGGCAGAGAGGGCCCGGGACAGACGAGGCAGATACGCAGTATTTT
CATRQRGPGTDEADTQYF
>TRBJ1-2|NA|14|TRBV10-3|NA
TGTGCCACCATTGCCGGGTTAGCTAACTATGGCTACACCTTC
CATIAGLANYGYTF
>TRBJ1-1|NA|15|TRBV19|NA
TGTGCCAGTAGTATAGTGGAGAATACGGGCACTGAAGCTTTCTTT
CASSIVENTGTEAFF
>TRBJ2-5|NA|11|TRBV27|NA
TGTCCCGAGAGGAAAAAAGAGACCCAGTACTTC
CPERKKETQYF